The clone carrying this T cell receptor beta chain was found once. The entry originates in a study of blood T cell repertoires in COVID-19. Turning to the study itself: Whether acute or convalescent, the COVID-19 samples came from the United States, Italy and Spain. PBMCs, B-cell-depleted T cells, or T cells provided the cDNA or gDNA that made up the material.

The CDR3 has 15 amino acids. Trimming at V came to 3 bases and at J to 5 bases, leaving 6 bases not matched to a gene. Germline values: CDR1 SGHNT, CDR2 YYREEE (reference sequence). Original processing methods: Estimated nucleated cell counts came from reference gene primer amplification. Only in-frame clones appear in the TCRdb table, and some are missing; sequencing was by immunoSEQ multiplex PCR. Clone size and the V and J calls come from that table; the DNA yielded D and trimming. The sample yields about 130,000 clones, about 86% seen once. This rearrangement joins TRBV5-4 to TRBJ1-4; TRBD1 agrees at 8 bases. This receptor was taken from a woman aged 50 to 60 with acute or convalescent COVID-19. The sequenced material came from peripheral blood. As DNA, the CDR3 is TGTGCCAGCAGCTCCTCGACAGGGGAAAATGAAAAACTGTTTTTT. Translating it yields CASSSSTGENEKLFF.